Presented here are 12 T cell receptor beta chains from one specimen sequenced in a study of T cells after posttransplantation cyclophosphamide (dated by TCRdb to about 2016). Library prep was done by the immunoSEQ multiplex PCR assay. TCRdb limited this immuneACCESS table to in-frame rearrangements with V and J called. A share of clones is missing; checked studies link under half to unresolved V genes, and the rest is unexplained. Across this sample there are some 34,000 clones, with around 80% seen only once. The ten largest clones capture about 8% of the sample. This specimen's treatment or condition label, interpreted: high-dose cyclophosphamide on days +3 and +4 as single-agent GVHD prophylaxis. Patients in the PTCy group got busulfan and fludarabine conditioning, a marrow graft from a related or unrelated donor, and cyclophosphamide on days +3 and +4. Sequences were derived from CD4+ T cells sorted from blood, sampled 1903 days after a stem cell transplant with posttransplant cyclophosphamide. Receptor source: a female patient aged 35-55 years who received an allogeneic stem cell transplant from a related donor, was CMV-positive, and had no GVHD. After a transplant, some of the T cells may come from the graft donor.

This chain links TRBV5-4 with TRBJ1-1, with D possibly being TRBD1 (6 bases). The CDR3 loop spans 12 amino acids. Germline V CDR1 and CDR2: SGHNT, YYREEE (reference sequence). V gave up 4 bases and J gave up 11 bases, with 15 bases separating them. CDR3 sequence (DNA): TGTGCCAGCAGCCTGACAGGCGGTTTGGCTTTCTTT. Protein product: CASSLTGGLAFF.

This clone was observed a few times. The chain uses TRBV19 and TRBJ1-2; the D is unclear. Per germline, CDR1 LNHDA and CDR2 SQIVND (reference sequence). V was pared by 3 bases and J by 3 bases, with 8 bases between. This CDR3 comprises 13 residues. In DNA, the CDR3 is TGTGCCAGTAGTATTGCGGCAGACTATGGCTACACCTTC. This codes for CASSIAADYGYTF. Looking up the rest from reference TRBV19 and TRBJ1-2 gives the full variable domain: DGGITQSPKYLFRKEGQNVTLSCEQNLNHDAMYWYRQDPGQGLRLIYYSQIVNDFQKGDIAEGYSVSREKKESFPLTVTSAQKNPTAFYLCASSIAADYGYTFGSGTRLTVV.

The genes are TRBV7-9 and TRBJ1-1, with a possible D match to TRBD1 (5 bases). This CDR3 has 13 residues. Trimming took 5 bases from V and 3 from J, leaving 10 bases between them. Germline V lookup: CDR1 SEHNR, CDR2 FQNEAQ (reference sequence). Written as DNA, the CDR3 is TGTGCCAGCAGCCCGTGGGACTACACTGAAGCTTTCTTT. Translating it yields CASSPWDYTEAFF.

The chain is built from TRBV7-9 and TRBJ2-7, with 10 bases aligning to TRBD1. This CDR3 contains 19 residues. V trimming: 2 bases; J trimming: 0 bases; junction bases outside the gene matches: 13. Per the germline V gene, CDR1 is SEHNR and CDR2 is FQNEAQ (reference sequence). CDR3 sequence: CASSLTGTGQGMGSYEQYF. CDR3 nucleotide sequence: TGTGCCAGCAGCTTAACAGGAACGGGACAGGGGATGGGCTCCTACGAGCAGTACTTC.

This clone was seen only once. V is TRBV5-1 and J is TRBJ2-1, with D possibly being TRBD1 (5 bases). Germline CDR1 and CDR2: SGHRS and YFSETQ. This CDR3 comprises 16 residues. Trimming shortened V by 3 bases and J by 5 bases, and 18 bases separated the two germline ends. CDR3 nucleotide sequence: TGCGCCAGCAGCTACGGCGGACACTCCCTAGACAATGAGCAGTTCTTC. Amino acids: CASSYGGHSLDNEQFF. Using reference TRBV5-1 and TRBJ2-1 for the parts outside the CDR3, the full variable domain is KAGVTQTPRYLIKTRGQQVTLSCSPISGHRSVSWYQQTPGQGLQFLFEYFSETQRNKGNFPGRFSGRQFSNSRSEMNVSTLELGDSALYLCASSYGGHSLDNEQFFGPGTRLTVL.

The V and J genes are TRBV6-5 and TRBJ1-2; maybe TRBD1 (5 bases). This CDR3 region has 15 residues. Germline V CDR1 and CDR2: MNHEY, SVGAGI. V gave up 0 bases and J gave up 2 bases, with 10 bases separating them. CDR3 in DNA: TGTGCCAGCAGTTACTCAGGACAAGTAAACTATGGCTACACCTTC. Protein: CASSYSGQVNYGYTF.

The chain joins TRBV7-9 to TRBJ2-2; 9 bases match TRBD1. V shed 2 bases and J 3 bases; nucleotides not matched to a gene: 1. CDR3 length equals 15 residues. Germline CDR1 SEHNR, CDR2 FQNEAQ (reference sequence). The CDR3 is CASSLRTGDTGELFF. The CDR3 nucleotides read TGTGCCAGCAGCTTAAGGACAGGGGACACCGGGGAGCTGTTTTTT.

The chain joins TRBV5-1 to TRBJ2-1, with TRBD2 matching 7 bases. This CDR3 has 15 residues. V lost 3 bases and J lost 4; bases outside the gene matches: 7. Per the germline V gene, CDR1 is SGHRS and CDR2 is YFSETQ. The CDR3 reads CASSSTGTTYNEQFF. The CDR3 region has the DNA TGCGCCAGCAGCTCCACCGGGACTACGTACAATGAGCAGTTCTTC.

This clone has only one observation. The gene calls are TRBV2 and TRBJ1-2; possibly TRBD1 for D (6 bases). V dropped 6 bases and J dropped 1 base, with 12 bases sitting between them. Per the germline V gene, CDR1 is SNHLY and CDR2 is FYNNEI. There are 14 residues in the CDR3. The CDR3, as DNA: TGTGCCAGCAGCCCGTCACAGGGTAACTATGGCTACACCTTC. This gives the protein CASSPSQGNYGYTF. The whole variable domain, remainder taken from reference TRBV2 and TRBJ1-2, is EPEVTQTPSHQVTQMGQEVILRCVPISNHLYFYWYRQILGQKVEFLVSFYNNEISEKSEIFDDQFSVERPDGSNFTLKIRSTKLEDSAMYFCASSPSQGNYGYTFGSGTRLTVV.

This clone was detected once. The CDR3 nucleotides read TGCGCCAGCAGCCCGGCCCAGGGTAAGGGCGAGCAGTACTTC. Its protein is CASSPAQGKGEQYF. The V call is TRBV5-1, the J call TRBJ2-7, with a weak D call TRBD1 (5 bases). Germline V gives CDR1 SGHRS, CDR2 YFSETQ. V lost 4 bases and J 6 bases, leaving 17 bases between the germline ends. The CDR3 contains 14 residues.

The V and J genes are TRBV7-2 and TRBJ1-2; TRBD1 matches at 7 bases. The trim removed 5 bases at V and 1 base at J, leaving 7 bases unmatched. CDR1 is SGHTA and CDR2 is FQGNSA in the germline V gene. The CDR3 runs 15 residues. The CDR3 region is CASSPRQGVNYGYTF. The CDR3 region has the DNA TGTGCCAGCAGCCCTAGACAGGGAGTTAACTATGGCTACACCTTC.

The chain couples TRBV21-1 to TRBJ1-5. TRBV21-1 is assigned pseudogene status. This CDR3 region has 14 residues. CDR3 in DNA: TGTGCCAGCAGCAAAAGTCAGATACTACAGCCCCAGCATTTT. Its protein product is CASSKSQILQPQHF.